This T cell receptor (beta chain) was documented in a study of CD8 T cells in ankylosing spondylitis. This clonotype has just a few counts. As the method for making TCR beta libraries, quantitative 5'-RACE with molecular barcodes was used. TCRdb ran MiXCR on the 5' RACE reads and lists one entry per CDR3 protein. Altogether approximately 130,000 distinct CDR3 sequences are present, 11% being singletons, with the ten largest covering 3.5% to 5%. The receptor's source is a female donor with ankylosing spondylitis or in good health (not recorded which). The specimen sequenced was blood, either unsorted or a sorted T cell fraction (not recorded which).

CDR3 DNA sequence: TGTGCCAGCAGCTTAGGTACCACTGGAAACACCATATATTTT. This encodes CASSLGTTGNTIYF. The chain uses TRBV11-1 and TRBJ1-3; D uncertain. The CDR3 sequence is 14 residues long. The V and J ends lost 1 base and 2 bases respectively, with 6 bases between them. CDR1 SGHAT and CDR2 FQDESV come from the germline V gene (reference sequence).